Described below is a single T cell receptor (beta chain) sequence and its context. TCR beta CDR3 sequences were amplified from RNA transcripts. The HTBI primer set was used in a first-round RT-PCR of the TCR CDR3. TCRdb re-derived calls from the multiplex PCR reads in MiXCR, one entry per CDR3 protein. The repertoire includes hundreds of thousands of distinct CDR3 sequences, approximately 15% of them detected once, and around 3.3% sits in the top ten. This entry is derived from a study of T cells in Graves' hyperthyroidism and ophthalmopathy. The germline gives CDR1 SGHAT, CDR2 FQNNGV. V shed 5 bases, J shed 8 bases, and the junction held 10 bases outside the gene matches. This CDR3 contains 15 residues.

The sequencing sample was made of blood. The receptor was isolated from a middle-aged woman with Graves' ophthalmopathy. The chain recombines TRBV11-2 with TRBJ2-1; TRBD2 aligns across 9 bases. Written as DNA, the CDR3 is TGTGCCAGCAGCACCACCGGGACTAGCAGGTATGAGCAGTTCTTC. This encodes CASSTTGTSRYEQFF.